This T cell receptor (beta chain) was sequenced in a study of Graves' ophthalmopathy and Graves' hyperthyroidism. Study details: Peripheral blood (taken before any treatment) was collected at initial diagnosis.

Orbital computed tomography, thyroid ultrasound, TRAb, serum thyroxine and clinical symptoms formed the basis of diagnosis. Beta-chain TCR CDR3 regions were amplified from RNA transcripts. First-round RT-PCR employed HTBI primers, with a second-round multiplex PCR after it. MiXCR was run by TCRdb on the multiplex PCR reads, yielding one entry per CDR3 protein. The sample gives roughly 160,000 distinct CDR3 sequences, under 40% of which show up once; around 5.8% is in the top ten. Ten or more counts support this clonotype. Its matching antigen is unknown. Study conclusions and caveats: Progression of ophthalmopathy was predicted by the model with about 67% sensitivity and around 72% specificity.

Losses at the gene ends were 7 bases for V and 5 bases for J; bases not matched to a gene: 8. In germline, CDR1 is SQVTM, CDR2 ANQGSEA. The CDR3 runs to 13 residues. The TCR originated in a woman in her forties with Graves' ophthalmopathy. The rearrangement joins TRBV29-1 to TRBJ2-5, with TRBD1 matching 9 bases. Input material: peripheral blood. The chain's CDR3 is CSAKHRGLETQYF. CDR3 DNA sequence: TGCAGCGCCAAACACAGGGGGCTGGAGACCCAGTACTTC.